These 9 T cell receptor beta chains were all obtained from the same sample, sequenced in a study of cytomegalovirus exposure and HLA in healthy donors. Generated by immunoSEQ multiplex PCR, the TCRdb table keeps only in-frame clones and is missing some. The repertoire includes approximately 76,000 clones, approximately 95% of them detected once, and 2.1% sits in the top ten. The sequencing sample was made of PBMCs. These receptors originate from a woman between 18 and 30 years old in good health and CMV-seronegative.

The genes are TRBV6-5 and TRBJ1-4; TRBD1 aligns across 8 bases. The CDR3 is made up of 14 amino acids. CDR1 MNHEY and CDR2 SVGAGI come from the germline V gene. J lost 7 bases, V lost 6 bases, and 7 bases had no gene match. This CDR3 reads CASRPGQGIEKLFF. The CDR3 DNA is TGTGCCAGCAGGCCCGGACAGGGTATTGAAAAACTGTTTTTT.

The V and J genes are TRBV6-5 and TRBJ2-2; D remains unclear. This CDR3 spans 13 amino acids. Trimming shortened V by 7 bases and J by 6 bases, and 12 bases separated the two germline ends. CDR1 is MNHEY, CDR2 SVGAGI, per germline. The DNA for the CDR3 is TGTGCCAGCACCGTAACGACTCCCGGGGAGCTGTTTTTT. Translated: CASTVTTPGELFF.

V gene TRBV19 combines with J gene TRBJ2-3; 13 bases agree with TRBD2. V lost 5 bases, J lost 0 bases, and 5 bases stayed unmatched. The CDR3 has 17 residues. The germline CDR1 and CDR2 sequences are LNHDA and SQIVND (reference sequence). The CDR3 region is CASSSTTSGRSTDTQYF. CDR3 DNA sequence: TGTGCCAGTAGTTCGACGACTAGCGGGAGGAGCACAGATACGCAGTATTTT.

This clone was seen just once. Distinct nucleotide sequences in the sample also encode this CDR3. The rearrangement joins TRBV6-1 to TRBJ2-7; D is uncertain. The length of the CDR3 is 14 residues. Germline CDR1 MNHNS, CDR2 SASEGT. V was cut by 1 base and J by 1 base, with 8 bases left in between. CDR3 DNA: TGTGCCAGCAGTGAAGGCGACTCTTCCTACGAGCAGTACTTC. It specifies CASSEGDSSYEQYF.

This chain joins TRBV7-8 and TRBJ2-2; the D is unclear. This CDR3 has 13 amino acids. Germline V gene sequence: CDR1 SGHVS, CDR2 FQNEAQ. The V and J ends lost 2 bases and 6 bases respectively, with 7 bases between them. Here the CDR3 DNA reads TGTGCCAGCAGCTTAATCAGTCCCGGGGAGCTGTTTTTT. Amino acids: CASSLISPGELFF.

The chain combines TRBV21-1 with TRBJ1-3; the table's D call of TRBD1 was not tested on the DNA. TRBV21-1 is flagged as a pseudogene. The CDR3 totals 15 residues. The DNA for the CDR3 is TGTGCCAGCAGCACTCGGACAGTCTCTGGAAACACCATATATTTT. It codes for CASSTRTVSGNTIYF.

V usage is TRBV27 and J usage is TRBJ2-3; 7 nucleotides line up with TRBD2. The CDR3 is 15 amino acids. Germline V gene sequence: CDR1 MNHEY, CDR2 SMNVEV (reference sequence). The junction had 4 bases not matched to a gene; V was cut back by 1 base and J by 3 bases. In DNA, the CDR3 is TGTGCCAGCAGTTTATGGGGAGGGCCGACAGATACGCAGTATTTT. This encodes CASSLWGGPTDTQYF.

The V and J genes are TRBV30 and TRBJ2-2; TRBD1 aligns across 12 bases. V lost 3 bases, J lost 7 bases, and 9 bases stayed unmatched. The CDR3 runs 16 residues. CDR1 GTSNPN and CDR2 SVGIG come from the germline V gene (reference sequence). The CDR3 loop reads CAWSVRDRGRGGELFF. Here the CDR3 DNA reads TGTGCCTGGAGCGTGCGGGACAGGGGGCGAGGCGGGGAGCTGTTTTTT.

The CDR3 reads CASSHGIDEQFF. DNA of the CDR3: TGTGCCAGCAGCCACGGGATCGATGAGCAGTTCTTC. The rearrangement joins TRBV11-3 to TRBJ2-1; D perhaps matches TRBD2 (5 bases). The CDR3 is 12 residues long. Germline CDR1 is SGHNT and CDR2 is YENEEA. Trimming cost V 5 bases and J 8 bases, with 10 bases left between them.